The 14 T cell receptor beta chains below come from one sample, sequenced in a study of blood T cell repertoires in COVID-19. Libraries were prepared by immunoSEQ multiplex PCR; TCRdb keeps only in-frame clonotypes and omits some of them. Found here are a few hundred thousand clones, roughly 85% of them singletons; the top ten hold roughly 2.3%. The specimen sequenced was peripheral blood. These TCRs come from a young man who had recovered from COVID-19.

V and J are TRBV5-5 and TRBJ1-3; D gene ambiguous. Germline CDR1 is SGHKS and CDR2 is YYEKEE (reference sequence). V was pared by 6 bases and J by 0 bases, with 10 bases between. The CDR3 consists of 14 residues. The CDR3 sequence: CASTNGLSGNTIYF. The CDR3 nucleotides are TGTGCCAGCACAAACGGTCTCTCTGGAAACACCATATATTTT.

This rearrangement joins TRBV6-2 or TRBV6-3 to TRBJ1-5, with 9 nucleotides matching TRBD1. The length of the CDR3 is 15 residues. V trimming: 6 bases; J trimming: 9 bases; junction bases outside the gene matches: 12. Germline V gives CDR1 MNHEY, CDR2 SVGEGT. The CDR3 coding sequence is TGTGCCAGCAGCCCAGCGGGACAGGGCACTCGGCCCCAGCATTTT. As protein: CASSPAGQGTRPQHF.

This clone was recorded a few times. J is TRBJ2-2 and V is TRBV29-1, with a tentative D call TRBD1 (5 bases). The ends were cut back, 6 bases at V and 4 bases at J, with 12 bases in the middle. Germline V lookup: CDR1 SQVTM, CDR2 ANQGSEA. The length of the CDR3 is 13 residues. CDR3 sequence (DNA): TGCAGCGTCATAAAACAGGCCACCGGGGAGCTGTTTTTT. As protein: CSVIKQATGELFF.

The V gene is TRBV19, the J gene TRBJ2-7; 7 bases match TRBD1. This CDR3 region has 15 residues. J lost 4 bases, V lost 3 bases, and 9 bases had no gene match. Germline V gives CDR1 LNHDA, CDR2 SQIVND (reference sequence). The CDR3 nucleotides read TGTGCCAGTAGTATGCAGGGGGAAACTGGATACGAGCAGTACTTC. It encodes CASSMQGETGYEQYF. Full variable domain (remainder filled in from reference TRBV19 and TRBJ2-7): DGGITQSPKYLFRKEGQNVTLSCEQNLNHDAMYWYRQDPGQGLRLIYYSQIVNDFQKGDIAEGYSVSREKKESFPLTVTSAQKNPTAFYLCASSMQGETGYEQYFGPGTRLTVT.

The table lists this clone with a few counts. The rearrangement links TRBV5-1 to TRBJ1-6, with D perhaps TRBD1 (6 bases). Trimming shortened V by 4 bases and J by 9 bases, and 23 bases separated the two germline ends. From germline, CDR1 is SGHRS and CDR2 YFSETQ. This CDR3 is 17 amino acids long. The CDR3 loop is CASSRTRGASLGSPLHF. For the CDR3, the DNA is TGCGCCAGCAGCAGGACCCGGGGGGCTAGCTTGGGTTCACCCCTCCACTTT.

The chain combines TRBV10-2 with TRBJ1-6; D unclear. V gave up 3 bases and J gave up 5 bases, with 14 bases separating them. In germline, CDR1 is WSHSY, CDR2 SAAADI. The CDR3 contains 16 residues. As DNA, the CDR3 is TGCGCCAGCAGTGAATGGGCAAACGAGAATAATTCACCCCTCCACTTT. As protein: CASSEWANENNSPLHF.

This rearrangement joins TRBV9 to TRBJ1-2; 10 bases line up with TRBD1. Germline V gene lookup returns CDR1 SGDLS and CDR2 YYNGEE. Trimming removed 7 bases from V and 1 base from J; junction bases left unmatched: 7. The length of the CDR3 is 15 residues. The CDR3 loop is CASGDRGLYNYGYTF. CDR3 DNA sequence: TGTGCCAGCGGAGACAGGGGGCTCTATAACTATGGCTACACCTTC.

The gene calls are TRBV24-1 and TRBJ1-4; possible D gene TRBD1, 6 bases. Germline CDR1 KGHDR, CDR2 SFDVKD. V was pared by 10 bases and J by 0 bases, with 8 bases between. The CDR3 is 13 residues long. CDR3 DNA: TGTGCCACACAGGGTGCAACTAATGAAAAACTGTTTTTT. As protein: CATQGATNEKLFF.

The chain combines TRBV24-1 with TRBJ1-5; 9 positions match TRBD1. The germline V gene encodes CDR1 KGHDR and CDR2 SFDVKD. The CDR3 extends over 19 amino acids. V was pared by 5 bases and J by 0 bases, with 13 bases of the junction left unmatched. The chain's CDR3 is CATSAGGQGSQHSNQPQHF. Here the CDR3 DNA reads TGTGCCACCAGTGCCGGCGGACAGGGGTCCCAACATAGCAATCAGCCCCAGCATTTT.

This chain connects TRBV3-1 (or the pseudogene TRBV3-2) to TRBJ1-2; a weak D match, TRBD1 (5 bases). The V end was cut by 0 bases, the J end by 4 bases, with 9 bases between. Germline CDR1 is LGHDT and CDR2 is YNNKEL (reference sequence). The CDR3 contains 14 residues. CDR3 DNA sequence: TGTGCCAGCAGCCAAGATCAGGGAATCTATGGCTACACCTTC. It specifies CASSQDQGIYGYTF.

This clone was counted a few times. This chain links TRBV5-6 with TRBJ2-7, with D unclear. In germline, CDR1 is SGHDT, CDR2 YYEEEE. The V end lost 0 bases, the J end lost 0 bases, and 10 bases lay between the germline ends. The CDR3 totals 15 residues. In DNA form, the CDR3 reads TGTGCCAGCAGCTTGGACATCCCACCCTCCTACGAGCAGTACTTC. The encoded protein is CASSLDIPPSYEQYF.

Worth noting for this clone: At one boundary the junction diverges from the germline segment, which might be a read error. The chain joins TRBV5-1 to TRBJ1-1; TRBD1 matches at 9 bases. Germline V gene sequence: CDR1 SGHRS, CDR2 YFSETQ. The CDR3 totals 15 residues. CDR3 coding DNA: TGCGCCAGCAGTTTGGGACAGGGAATGGAAACTGAAGCTTTCTTT. Translating it yields CASSLGQGMETEAFF.

The chain recombines TRBV27 with TRBJ2-1, with 11 bases aligning to TRBD2. V was pared by 5 bases and J by 8 bases, with 5 bases of the junction left unmatched. The CDR3 has 14 amino acids. The germline V gene has CDR1 MNHEY and CDR2 SMNVEV (reference sequence). This CDR3 reads CASSGTSGGDEQFF. CDR3 DNA sequence: TGTGCCAGCAGTGGGACTAGCGGAGGGGATGAGCAGTTCTTC.

The rearrangement links TRBV5-1 to TRBJ1-1, with D uncertain. There are 12 residues in the CDR3. In germline, CDR1 is SGHRS, CDR2 YFSETQ. The V and J ends lost 4 bases and 7 bases respectively, with 11 bases between them. CDR3 region: CASSRGRDEAFF. CDR3 sequence (DNA): TGCGCCAGCAGCCGAGGACGGGATGAAGCTTTCTTT.